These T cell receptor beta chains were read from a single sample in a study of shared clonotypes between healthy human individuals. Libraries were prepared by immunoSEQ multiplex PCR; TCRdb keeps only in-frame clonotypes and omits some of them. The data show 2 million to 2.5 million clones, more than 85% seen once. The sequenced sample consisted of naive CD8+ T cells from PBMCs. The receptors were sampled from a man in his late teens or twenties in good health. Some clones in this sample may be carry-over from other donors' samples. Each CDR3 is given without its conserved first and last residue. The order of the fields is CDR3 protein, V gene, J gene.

cdr3_aa: ASSKYSGSTDTQY
v_call: TRBV21-1
j_call: TRBJ2-3

cdr3_aa: ASSLPRPPGGEDNEQF
v_call: TRBV25-1
j_call: TRBJ2-1

cdr3_aa: ASSLGTGSIGGYT
v_call: TRBV27
j_call: TRBJ1-2

cdr3_aa: SVEIELGTQY
v_call: TRBV29-1
j_call: TRBJ2-3

cdr3_aa: ASSLNVRIQETQY
v_call: TRBV11-2
j_call: TRBJ2-5

cdr3_aa: ASSPYGSGGIYGYT
v_call: TRBV7-8
j_call: TRBJ1-2

cdr3_aa: ASSQDWGLSNEQF
v_call: TRBV14
j_call: TRBJ2-1

cdr3_aa: ASSSQTSGYYNEQF
v_call: TRBV5-6
j_call: TRBJ2-1

cdr3_aa: ATSGRDGETQY
v_call: TRBV27
j_call: TRBJ2-5

cdr3_aa: ASSSSTVLGGYT
v_call: TRBV11-2
j_call: TRBJ1-2

cdr3_aa: ASSQDTFQSYNEQF
v_call: TRBV14
j_call: TRBJ2-1

cdr3_aa: ATSTGVSGNTIY
v_call: TRBV6-1
j_call: TRBJ1-3

cdr3_aa: ASSSRTSGSNEQF
v_call: TRBV7-2
j_call: TRBJ2-1

cdr3_aa: ASSERGDKVDYEQY
v_call: TRBV9
j_call: TRBJ2-7

cdr3_aa: ASSPRHPGGYTEAF
v_call: TRBV4-1
j_call: TRBJ1-1

cdr3_aa: ASSQGLAGGNTGELF
v_call: TRBV4-1
j_call: TRBJ2-2

cdr3_aa: ASSGDSPYGYT
v_call: TRBV6-5
j_call: TRBJ1-2